This entry lists 13 T cell receptor beta chains sequenced from one sample in a study of OX40 agonist ivuxolimab in advanced cancers. Only in-frame clones appear in the TCRdb table, and some are missing; sequencing was by immunoSEQ multiplex PCR. The sample lists 50,000 to 75,000 clones, 80% to 90% occurring once. The sequencing here drew on CD4+ or CD8+ T cells sorted from blood, taken in a trial of the OX40 agonist ivuxolimab. These receptors all come from an adult with an advanced solid tumor such as melanoma, head and neck, liver or kidney cancer.

V and J are TRBV2 and TRBJ2-3, with D hard to call. Trimming removed 4 bases at V and 1 base at J, with 12 bases between. The length of the CDR3 is 15 residues. CDR1 is SNHLY and CDR2 is FYNNEI in the germline V gene. The CDR3 DNA reads as TGTGCCAGCAGTGTAGAGACTTCCCGCACAGATACGCAGTATTTT. Its translation is CASSVETSRTDTQYF.

This sequence joins TRBV9 and TRBJ1-1; D unresolved. The germline gives CDR1 SGDLS, CDR2 YYNGEE. V was clipped by 3 bases and J by 7 bases, with 10 bases between them. The CDR3 loop spans 12 amino acids. Written as DNA, the CDR3 is TGTGCCAGCAGCGCCGACGGGTATGAAGCTTTCTTT. Its protein product is CASSADGYEAFF.

V is TRBV19 and J is TRBJ2-1; unclear D gene. This CDR3 has 17 residues. Germline values: CDR1 LNHDA, CDR2 SQIVND (reference sequence). V lost 0 bases and J lost 0, with 12 bases in between. The CDR3 sequence: CASSIESAWSSYNEQFF. The CDR3 nucleotides are TGTGCCAGTAGTATAGAGTCAGCCTGGAGCTCCTACAATGAGCAGTTCTTC.

V gene TRBV27 combines with J gene TRBJ1-1, with D perhaps matching TRBD1 (6 bases). V lost 0 bases and J lost 4, with 15 bases in between. The V gene's germline CDR1 is MNHEY and CDR2 SMNVEV (reference sequence). This CDR3 has 16 amino acids. CDR3 sequence reads: CASSLSPTGFVTEAFF. In nucleotides, the CDR3 is TGTGCCAGCAGTTTATCCCCGACAGGATTCGTCACTGAAGCTTTCTTT.

The chain joins TRBV9 to TRBJ2-3; 9 positions agree with TRBD2. The CDR3 has 16 amino acids. Trimming at V came to 1 base and at J to 2 bases, leaving 5 bases not matched to a gene. The germline gives CDR1 SGDLS, CDR2 YYNGEE. For the CDR3, the DNA is TGTGCCAGCAGCGTAAGCGGGGGGACTTACACAGATACGCAGTATTTT. Its translation is CASSVSGGTYTDTQYF.

V gene TRBV2 combines with J gene TRBJ2-3, with 14 bases that match TRBD2. J lost 4 bases, V lost 2 bases, and 8 bases had no gene match. This CDR3 has 18 amino acids. Germline lookup yields CDR1 SNHLY and CDR2 FYNNEI. The CDR3 DNA reads as TGTGCCAGCAGTGAATTTGCGGGACTAGCGGGAGATGCAGATACGCAGTATTTT. Translation: CASSEFAGLAGDADTQYF.

The rearrangement joins TRBV13 to TRBJ2-3; D may match TRBD1 or TRBD2 (5 bases each). V dropped 3 bases and J dropped 2 bases, with 15 bases sitting between them. This CDR3 has 16 residues. Germline lookup yields CDR1 PRHDT and CDR2 FYEKMQ (reference sequence). The CDR3 DNA reads TGTGCCAGCAGCTTGAGGGACGGAGGATTCACAGATACGCAGTATTTT. Translation: CASSLRDGGFTDTQYF.

The chain uses TRBV27 and TRBJ1-2; D might be TRBD1 (5 bases). V shed 8 bases and J shed 3 bases, with 10 bases lying between them. Germline values: CDR1 MNHEY, CDR2 SMNVEV (reference sequence). The CDR3 sequence is 12 residues long. The CDR3 sequence is CASGRVHYGYTF. The CDR3 bases are TGTGCCAGCGGCAGGGTGCACTATGGCTACACCTTC.

The chain recombines TRBV6-1 with TRBJ2-7; D gene uncertain. V lost 6 bases, J lost 0 bases, and 9 bases lay in between. From germline, CDR1 is MNHNS and CDR2 SASEGT. The CDR3 contains 13 residues. CDR3 residues: CASSNWASYEQYF. The CDR3 DNA reads as TGTGCCAGCAGCAACTGGGCCTCCTACGAGCAGTACTTC.

The rearrangement uses TRBV27 and TRBJ1-2; weak D call: TRBD1 (5 bases). CDR3 length equals 15 residues. Per germline, CDR1 MNHEY and CDR2 SMNVEV (reference sequence). Trimming removed 8 bases at V and 3 bases at J, with 19 bases between. CDR3 amino acids: CASLWRNGTDYGYTF. The CDR3 DNA reads TGTGCCAGCCTATGGAGAAACGGGACGGACTATGGCTACACCTTC.

The chain couples TRBV6-5 to TRBJ2-7; perhaps TRBD2 as D (5 bases). This CDR3 is 14 amino acids long. CDR1 is MNHEY and CDR2 is SVGAGI in the germline V gene. Trimming removed 0 bases from V and 5 bases from J, with 11 bases in between. CDR3 amino acids: CASSYSGETDEQYF. CDR3 coding DNA: TGTGCCAGCAGTTACTCCGGGGAGACGGACGAGCAGTACTTC.

This chain links TRBV28 with TRBJ2-3; 7 nucleotides align to TRBD1. Germline V lookup: CDR1 MDHEN, CDR2 SYDVKM. V lost 5 bases to trimming and J lost 0 bases; unmatched junction nucleotides: 5. This CDR3 comprises 15 residues. The CDR3 loop is CASSGPDRSTDTQYF. The CDR3 DNA follows: TGTGCCAGCAGTGGCCCGGACAGGAGCACAGATACGCAGTATTTT.

A single count supports this clone. The chain couples TRBV28 to TRBJ1-5; 7 nucleotides line up with TRBD1. V was pared by 4 bases and J by 2 bases, with 2 bases of the junction left unmatched. The length of the CDR3 is 14 residues. Germline lookup yields CDR1 MDHEN and CDR2 SYDVKM. CDR3 nucleotide sequence: TGTGCCAGCAGTTCTGGACAGGGCAATCAGCCCCAGCATTTT. It codes for CASSSGQGNQPQHF. Filled out from reference TRBV28 and TRBJ1-5, the complete variable domain reads DVKVTQSSRYLVKRTGEKVFLECVQDMDHENMFWYRQDPGLGLRLIYFSYDVKMKEKGDIPEGYSVSREKKERFSLILESASTNQTSMYLCASSSGQGNQPQHFGDGTRLSIL.